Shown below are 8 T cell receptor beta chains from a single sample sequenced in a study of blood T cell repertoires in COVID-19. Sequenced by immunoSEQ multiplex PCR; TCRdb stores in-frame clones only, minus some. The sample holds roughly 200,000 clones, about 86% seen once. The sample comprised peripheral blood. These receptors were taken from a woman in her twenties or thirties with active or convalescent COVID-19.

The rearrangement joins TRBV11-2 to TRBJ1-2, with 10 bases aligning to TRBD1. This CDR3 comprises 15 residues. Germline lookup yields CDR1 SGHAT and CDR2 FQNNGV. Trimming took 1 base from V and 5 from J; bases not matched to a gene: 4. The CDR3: CASSLGPGQGYGYTF. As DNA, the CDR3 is TGTGCCAGCAGCTTAGGGCCGGGACAGGGGTATGGCTACACCTTC.

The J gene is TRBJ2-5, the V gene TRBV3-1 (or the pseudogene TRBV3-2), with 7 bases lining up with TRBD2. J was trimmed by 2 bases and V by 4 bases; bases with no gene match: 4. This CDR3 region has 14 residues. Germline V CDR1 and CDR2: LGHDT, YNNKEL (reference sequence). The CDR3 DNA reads TGTGCCAGCAGCCTGGGACTAACACAAGAGACCCAGTACTTC. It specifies CASSLGLTQETQYF.

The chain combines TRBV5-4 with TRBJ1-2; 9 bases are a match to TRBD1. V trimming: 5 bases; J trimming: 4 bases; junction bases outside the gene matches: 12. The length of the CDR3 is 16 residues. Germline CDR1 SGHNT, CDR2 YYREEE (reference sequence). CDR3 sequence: CASRWTGESPLYGYTF. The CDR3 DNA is TGTGCCAGCAGGTGGACAGGGGAGTCCCCCCTCTATGGCTACACCTTC.

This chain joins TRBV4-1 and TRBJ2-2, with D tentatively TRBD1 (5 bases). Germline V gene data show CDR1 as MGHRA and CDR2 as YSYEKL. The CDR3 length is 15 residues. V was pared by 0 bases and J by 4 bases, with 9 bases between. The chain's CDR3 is CASSQEGRATGELFF. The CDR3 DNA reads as TGCGCCAGCAGCCAAGAAGGCAGGGCCACCGGGGAGCTGTTTTTT.

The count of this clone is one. CDR3 sequence: CASSKSGRADEQYF. The CDR3 nucleotides read TGTGCCAGTAGTAAAAGCGGGAGGGCCGACGAGCAGTACTTC. V is TRBV19 and J is TRBJ2-7, with 10 nucleotides matching TRBD2. CDR3 length equals 14 residues. Germline V gene sequence: CDR1 LNHDA, CDR2 SQIVND (reference sequence). V lost 4 bases, J lost 5 bases, and 5 bases stayed unmatched.

CDR3 residues: CASTSDANTGELFF. The CDR3 DNA is TGTGCCAGTACCAGCGATGCGAACACCGGGGAGCTGTTTTTT. This chain links TRBV19 with TRBJ2-2; D gene uncertain. Germline V lookup: CDR1 LNHDA, CDR2 SQIVND (reference sequence). This CDR3 has 14 amino acids. Trimming removed 7 bases from V and 0 bases from J, with 9 bases in between.

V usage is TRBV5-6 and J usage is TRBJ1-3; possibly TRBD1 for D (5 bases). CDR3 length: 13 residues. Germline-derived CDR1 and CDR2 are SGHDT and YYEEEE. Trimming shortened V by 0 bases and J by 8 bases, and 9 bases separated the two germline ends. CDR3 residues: CASSLAGRDTIYF. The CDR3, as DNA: TGTGCCAGCAGCTTGGCAGGGAGGGACACCATATATTTT.

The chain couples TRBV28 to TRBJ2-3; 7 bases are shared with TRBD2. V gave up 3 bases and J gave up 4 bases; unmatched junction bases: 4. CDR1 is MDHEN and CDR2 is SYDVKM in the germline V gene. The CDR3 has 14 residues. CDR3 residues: CASSFSGGSDTQYF. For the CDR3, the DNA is TGTGCCAGCAGTTTTTCCGGGGGGTCAGATACGCAGTATTTT.